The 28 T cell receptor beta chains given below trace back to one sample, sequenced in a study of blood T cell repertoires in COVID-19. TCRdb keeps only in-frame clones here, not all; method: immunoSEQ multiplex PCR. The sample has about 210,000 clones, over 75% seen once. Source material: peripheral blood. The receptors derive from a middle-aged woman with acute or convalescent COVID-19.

In DNA form, the CDR3 reads TGTGCCAGCAGCCCGACTCTGCGGGGAGGGCCCCAGCATTTT. Its translation: CASSPTLRGGPQHF. This rearrangement joins TRBV5-6 to TRBJ1-5; no firm D call. The germline CDR1 and CDR2 sequences are SGHDT and YYEEEE. The V gene lost 4 bases and the J gene lost 9 bases, with 17 bases spanning the gap. This CDR3 is built from 14 residues. Using reference TRBV5-6 and TRBJ1-5 for the parts outside the CDR3, the full variable domain is DAGVTQSPTHLIKTRGQQVTLRCSPKSGHDTVSWYQQALGQGPQFIFQYYEEEERQRGNFPDRFSGHQFPNYSSELNVNALLLGDSALYLCASSPTLRGGPQHFGDGTRLSIL.

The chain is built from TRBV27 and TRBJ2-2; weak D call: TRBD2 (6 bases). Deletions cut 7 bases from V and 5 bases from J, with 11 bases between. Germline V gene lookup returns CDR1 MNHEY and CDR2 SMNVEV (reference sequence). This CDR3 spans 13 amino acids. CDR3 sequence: CASKWGGTGELFF. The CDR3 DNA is TGTGCCAGCAAGTGGGGAGGAACCGGGGAGCTGTTTTTT.

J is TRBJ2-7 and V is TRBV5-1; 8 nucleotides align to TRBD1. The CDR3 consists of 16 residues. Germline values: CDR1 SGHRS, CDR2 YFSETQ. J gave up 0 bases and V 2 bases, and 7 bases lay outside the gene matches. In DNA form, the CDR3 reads TGCGCCAGCAGCTTCTTCCCGACAGGGGACTCCTACGAGCAGTACGTC. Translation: CASSFFPTGDSYEQYV.

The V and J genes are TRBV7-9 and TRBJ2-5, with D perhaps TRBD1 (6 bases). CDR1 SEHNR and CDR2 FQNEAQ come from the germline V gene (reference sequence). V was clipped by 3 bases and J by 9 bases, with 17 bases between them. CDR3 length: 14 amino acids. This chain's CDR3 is CASSFRDTRQAQYF. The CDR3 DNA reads TGTGCCAGCAGCTTCCGGGACACCCGACAGGCCCAGTACTTC.

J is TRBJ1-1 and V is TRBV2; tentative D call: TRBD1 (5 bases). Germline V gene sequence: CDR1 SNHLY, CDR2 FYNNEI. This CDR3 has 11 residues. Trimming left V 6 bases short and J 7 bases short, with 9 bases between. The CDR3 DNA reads TGTGCCAGCAGACAGGAGATTGAAGCTTTCTTT. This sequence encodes CASRQEIEAFF.

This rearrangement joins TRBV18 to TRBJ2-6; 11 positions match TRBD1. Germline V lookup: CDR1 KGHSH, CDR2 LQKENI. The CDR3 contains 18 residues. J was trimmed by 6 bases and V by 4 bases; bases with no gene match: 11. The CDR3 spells CASSRETGTGGKANVLTF. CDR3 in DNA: TGTGCCAGCTCACGCGAAACCGGGACAGGGGGAAAGGCCAACGTCCTGACTTTC.

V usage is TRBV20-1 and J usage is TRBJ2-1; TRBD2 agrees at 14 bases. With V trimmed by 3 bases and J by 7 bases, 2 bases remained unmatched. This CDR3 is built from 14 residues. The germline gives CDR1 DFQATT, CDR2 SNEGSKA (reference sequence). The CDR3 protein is CSASGTSGGNEQFF. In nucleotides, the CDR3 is TGCAGTGCTAGTGGGACTAGCGGGGGTAATGAGCAGTTCTTC.

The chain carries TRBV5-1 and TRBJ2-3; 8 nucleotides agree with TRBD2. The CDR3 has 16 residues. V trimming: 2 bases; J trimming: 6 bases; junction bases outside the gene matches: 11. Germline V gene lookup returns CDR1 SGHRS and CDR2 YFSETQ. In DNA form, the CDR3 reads TGCGCCAGCAGCTTTGGGAGCGGGGGCCATTTCGATACGCAGTATTTT. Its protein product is CASSFGSGGHFDTQYF.

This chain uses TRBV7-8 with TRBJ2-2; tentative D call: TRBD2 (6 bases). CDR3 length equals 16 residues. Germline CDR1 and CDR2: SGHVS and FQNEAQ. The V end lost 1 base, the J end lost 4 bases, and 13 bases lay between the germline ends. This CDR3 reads CASSLVWEVGTGELFF. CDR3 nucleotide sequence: TGTGCCAGCAGCTTAGTGTGGGAGGTCGGCACCGGGGAGCTGTTTTTT.

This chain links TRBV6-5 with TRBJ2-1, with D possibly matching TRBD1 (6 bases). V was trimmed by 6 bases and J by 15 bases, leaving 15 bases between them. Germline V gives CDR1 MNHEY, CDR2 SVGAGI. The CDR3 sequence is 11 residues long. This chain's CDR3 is CASSQDSGSFF. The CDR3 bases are TGTGCCAGCAGCCAGGACAGCGGTTCGTTCTTC.

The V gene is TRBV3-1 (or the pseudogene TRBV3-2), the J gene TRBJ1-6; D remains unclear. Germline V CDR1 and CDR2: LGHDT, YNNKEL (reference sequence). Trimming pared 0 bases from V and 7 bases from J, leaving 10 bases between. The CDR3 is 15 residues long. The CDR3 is CASSQDHRSNSPLHF. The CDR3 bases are TGTGCCAGCAGCCAAGATCACAGATCCAATTCACCCCTCCACTTT.

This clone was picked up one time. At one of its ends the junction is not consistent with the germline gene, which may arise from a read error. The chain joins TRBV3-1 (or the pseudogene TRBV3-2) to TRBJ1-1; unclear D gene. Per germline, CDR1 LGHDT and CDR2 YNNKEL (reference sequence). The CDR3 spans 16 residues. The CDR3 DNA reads TGTGCCAGCAGTCAAGAGGTGAGGGCGGGGAACACTGAAGCTTTCTTT. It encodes CASSQEVRAGNTEAFF.

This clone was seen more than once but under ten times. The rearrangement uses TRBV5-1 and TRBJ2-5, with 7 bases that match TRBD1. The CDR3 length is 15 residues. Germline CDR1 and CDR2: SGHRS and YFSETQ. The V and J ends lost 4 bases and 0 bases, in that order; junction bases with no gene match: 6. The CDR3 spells CASSPRGNNQETQYF. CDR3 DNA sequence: TGCGCCAGCAGCCCCAGGGGGAATAACCAAGAGACCCAGTACTTC.

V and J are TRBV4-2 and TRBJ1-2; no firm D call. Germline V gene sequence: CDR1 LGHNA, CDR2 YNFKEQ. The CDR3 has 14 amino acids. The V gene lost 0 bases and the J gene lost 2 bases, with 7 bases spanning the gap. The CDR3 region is CASSQERSNYGYTF. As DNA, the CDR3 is TGTGCCAGCAGCCAAGAACGGAGCAACTATGGCTACACCTTC.

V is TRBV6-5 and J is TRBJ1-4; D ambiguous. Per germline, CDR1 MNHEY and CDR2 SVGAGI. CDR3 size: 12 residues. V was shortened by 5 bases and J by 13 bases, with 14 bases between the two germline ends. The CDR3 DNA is TGTGCCAGCAGTCCGGCCCAGGTTAGACTGTTTTTT. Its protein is CASSPAQVRLFF.

The CDR3 sequence is CASSYDRGPVEDGANVLTF. CDR3 nucleotides: TGTGCCAGCAGCTACGACAGGGGGCCTGTTGAGGACGGGGCCAACGTCCTGACTTTC. The rearrangement joins TRBV7-8 to TRBJ2-6; 10 nucleotides agree with TRBD1. This CDR3 comprises 19 residues. Germline values: CDR1 SGHVS, CDR2 FQNEAQ. The J segment lost 4 bases and the V segment lost 4 bases, leaving 13 bases of the junction unmatched.

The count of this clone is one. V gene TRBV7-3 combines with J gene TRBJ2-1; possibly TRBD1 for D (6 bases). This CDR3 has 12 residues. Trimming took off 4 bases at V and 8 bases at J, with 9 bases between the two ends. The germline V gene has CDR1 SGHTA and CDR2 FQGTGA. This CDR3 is CASSSQGYEQFF. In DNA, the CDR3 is TGTGCCAGCAGCTCACAGGGCTATGAGCAGTTCTTC.

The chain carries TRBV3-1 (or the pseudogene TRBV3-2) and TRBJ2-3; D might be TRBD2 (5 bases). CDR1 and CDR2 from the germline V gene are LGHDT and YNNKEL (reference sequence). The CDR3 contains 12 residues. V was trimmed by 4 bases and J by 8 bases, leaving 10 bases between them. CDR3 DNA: TGTGCCAGCAGCCCTGGGAGTGGTACGCAGTATTTT. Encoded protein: CASSPGSGTQYF.

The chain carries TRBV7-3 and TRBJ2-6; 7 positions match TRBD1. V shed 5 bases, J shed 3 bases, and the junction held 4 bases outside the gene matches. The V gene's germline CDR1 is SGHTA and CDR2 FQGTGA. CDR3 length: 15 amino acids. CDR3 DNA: TGTGCCAGCAGCCTTCGGGACAGTGGGGCCAACGTCCTGACTTTC. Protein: CASSLRDSGANVLTF.

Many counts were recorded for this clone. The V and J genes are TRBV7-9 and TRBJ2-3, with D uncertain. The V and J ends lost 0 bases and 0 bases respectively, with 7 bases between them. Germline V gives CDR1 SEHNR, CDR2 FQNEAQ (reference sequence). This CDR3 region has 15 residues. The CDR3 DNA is TGTGCCAGCAGCTTAGCGGCGGCTAGCACAGATACGCAGTATTTT. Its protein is CASSLAAASTDTQYF.

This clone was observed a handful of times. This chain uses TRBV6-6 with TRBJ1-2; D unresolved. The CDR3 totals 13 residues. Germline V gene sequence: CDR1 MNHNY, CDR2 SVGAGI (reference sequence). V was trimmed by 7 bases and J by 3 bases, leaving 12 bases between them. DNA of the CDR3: TGTGCCAGCACCCCCCTCTCGGACTATGGCTACACCTTC. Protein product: CASTPLSDYGYTF.

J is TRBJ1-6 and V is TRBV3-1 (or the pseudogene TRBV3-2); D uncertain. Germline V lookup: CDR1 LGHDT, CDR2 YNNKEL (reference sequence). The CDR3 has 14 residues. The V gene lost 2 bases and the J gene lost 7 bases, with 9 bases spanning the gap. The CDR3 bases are TGTGCCAGCAGCCAAACTGCGGGGAATTCACCCCTCCACTTT. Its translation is CASSQTAGNSPLHF.

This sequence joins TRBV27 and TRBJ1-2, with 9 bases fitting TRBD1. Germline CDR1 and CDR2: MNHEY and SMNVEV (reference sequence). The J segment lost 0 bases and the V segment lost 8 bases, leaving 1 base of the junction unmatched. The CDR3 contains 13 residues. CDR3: CASGTGPNYGYTF. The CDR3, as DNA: TGTGCCAGCGGGACAGGGCCTAACTATGGCTACACCTTC.

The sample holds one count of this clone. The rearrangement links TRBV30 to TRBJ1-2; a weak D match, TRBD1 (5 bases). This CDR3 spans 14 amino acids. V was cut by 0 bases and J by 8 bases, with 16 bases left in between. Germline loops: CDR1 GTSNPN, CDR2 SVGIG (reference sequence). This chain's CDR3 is CAWSVTGPRQGYTF. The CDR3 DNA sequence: TGTGCCTGGAGTGTAACAGGACCCCGTCAGGGCTACACCTTC. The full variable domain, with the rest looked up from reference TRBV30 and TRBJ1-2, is SQTIHQWPATLVQPVGSPLSLECTVEGTSNPNLYWYRQAAGRGLQLLFYSVGIGQISSEVPQNLSASRPQDRQFILSSKKLLLSDSGFYLCAWSVTGPRQGYTFGSGTRLTVV.

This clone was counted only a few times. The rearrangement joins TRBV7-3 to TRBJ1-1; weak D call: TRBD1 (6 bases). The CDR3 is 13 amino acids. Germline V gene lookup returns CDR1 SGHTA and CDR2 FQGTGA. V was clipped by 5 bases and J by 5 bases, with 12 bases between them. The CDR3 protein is CASSPQQGTEAFF. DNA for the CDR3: TGTGCCAGCAGCCCCCAACAGGGAACTGAAGCTTTCTTT.

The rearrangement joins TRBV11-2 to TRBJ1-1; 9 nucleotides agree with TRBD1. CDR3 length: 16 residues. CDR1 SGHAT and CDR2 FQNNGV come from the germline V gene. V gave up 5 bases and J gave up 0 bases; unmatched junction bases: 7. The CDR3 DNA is TGTGCCAGCAGCCCCGGGACAGGGCGTCTGAACACTGAAGCTTTCTTT. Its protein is CASSPGTGRLNTEAFF.

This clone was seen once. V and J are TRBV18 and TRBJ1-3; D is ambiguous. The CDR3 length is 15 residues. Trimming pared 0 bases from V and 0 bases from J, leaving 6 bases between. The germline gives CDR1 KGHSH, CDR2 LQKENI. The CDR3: CASSPPNFSGNTIYF. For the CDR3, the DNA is TGTGCCAGCTCACCACCTAACTTCTCTGGAAACACCATATATTTT. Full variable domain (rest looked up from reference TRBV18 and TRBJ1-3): NAGVMQNPRHLVRRRGQEARLRCSPMKGHSHVYWYRQLPEEGLKFMVYLQKENIIDESGMPKERFSAEFPKEGPSILRIQQVVRGDSAAYFCASSPPNFSGNTIYFGEGSWLTVV.

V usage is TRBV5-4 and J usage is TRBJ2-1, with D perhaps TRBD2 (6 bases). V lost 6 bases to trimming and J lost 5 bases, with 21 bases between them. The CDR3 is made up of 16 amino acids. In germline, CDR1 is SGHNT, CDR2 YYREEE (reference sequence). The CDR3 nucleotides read TGTGCCAGCACTGGAGGGAGAGAGGGACTGAACAATGAGCAGTTCTTC. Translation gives CASTGGREGLNNEQFF. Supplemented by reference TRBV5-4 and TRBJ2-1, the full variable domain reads ETGVTQSPTHLIKTRGQQVTLRCSSQSGHNTVSWYQQALGQGPQFIFQYYREEENGRGNFPPRFSGLQFPNYSSELNVNALELDDSALYLCASTGGREGLNNEQFFGPGTRLTVL.